Listed here are 14 T cell receptor beta chains from one sample, sequenced in a study of radiation and T cells in renal cell carcinoma (TCRdb year 2020). The library was generated by the immunoSEQ multiplex PCR assay. TCRdb holds this immuneACCESS table with in-frame rearrangements only. Some clones are missing; in checked studies, unresolved V genes explain under half, and the rest has no known cause. This sample comprises over 120,000 clones, 70% to 90% of them detected only once. The ten largest clones add up to less than 20% of the sample. Interpreted using the paper, the time point label stands for: blood 4 weeks post-SBRT, at nephrectomy. Sample treatment or condition, as interpreted from the label and publication: 15 Gy SBRT to primary tumor, nephrectomy 4 weeks later. Sequences were derived from blood, sampled from a patient whose treatment included radiotherapy and nephrectomy. These receptors were obtained from a woman aged 45-65 years with renal cell carcinoma.

This chain connects TRBV18 to TRBJ2-6; no clear D. The CDR3 sequence is 18 residues long. V dropped 1 base and J dropped 0 bases, with 13 bases sitting between them. From germline, CDR1 is KGHSH and CDR2 LQKENI. DNA of the CDR3: TGTGCCAGCTCACCACTGGCATTCACCTTCTCTGGGGCCAACGTCCTGACTTTC. Translating gives CASSPLAFTFSGANVLTF. The variable domain in full, completed from reference TRBV18 and TRBJ2-6, reads NAGVMQNPRHLVRRRGQEARLRCSPMKGHSHVYWYRQLPEEGLKFMVYLQKENIIDESGMPKERFSAEFPKEGPSILRIQQVVRGDSAAYFCASSPLAFTFSGANVLTFGAGSRLTVL.

The rearrangement joins TRBV6-1 to TRBJ2-4, with TRBD2 identical over 11 bases. CDR1 is MNHNS and CDR2 is SASEGT in the germline V gene. The CDR3 is made up of 16 amino acids. The V segment lost 8 bases and the J segment 4 bases; nucleotides outside the gene matches: 10. CDR3 loop: CASGKGTSGTKNIQYF. As DNA, the CDR3 is TGTGCCAGCGGTAAAGGGACTAGCGGTACTAAAAACATTCAGTACTTC.

The V call is TRBV5-4, the J call TRBJ2-5; D call uncertain. This CDR3 spans 14 amino acids. The germline V gene has CDR1 SGHNT and CDR2 YYREEE (reference sequence). V gave up 4 bases and J gave up 5 bases, with 15 bases separating them. CDR3 DNA: TGTGCCAGCAGCCAAGATAGAAGGGATGAGACCCAGTACTTC. Its translation: CASSQDRRDETQYF.

This chain uses TRBV19 with TRBJ1-2; D is ambiguous. V dropped 3 bases and J dropped 1 base, with 15 bases sitting between them. CDR3 length equals 16 residues. The V gene's germline CDR1 is LNHDA and CDR2 SQIVND (reference sequence). As DNA, the CDR3 is TGTGCCAGTAGTATGGCGGCCGGGTTAGGTAACTATGGCTACACCTTC. Its translation is CASSMAAGLGNYGYTF. Filled out from reference TRBV19 and TRBJ1-2, the complete variable domain reads DGGITQSPKYLFRKEGQNVTLSCEQNLNHDAMYWYRQDPGQGLRLIYYSQIVNDFQKGDIAEGYSVSREKKESFPLTVTSAQKNPTAFYLCASSMAAGLGNYGYTFGSGTRLTVV.

The chain uses TRBV5-6 and TRBJ1-1, with 7 positions matching TRBD1. The germline V gene encodes CDR1 SGHDT and CDR2 YYEEEE. The CDR3 extends over 15 amino acids. Germline trimming cut 4 bases from V and 2 bases from J; bases unmatched to any gene: 8. DNA for the CDR3: TGTGCCAGCAGCCGGGGGGCAGGGGGAAACACTGAAGCTTTCTTT. Translated, it gives CASSRGAGGNTEAFF.

The rearrangement links TRBV7-2 to TRBJ2-5; D perhaps matches TRBD1 (5 bases). V lost 5 bases, J lost 5 bases, and 15 bases lay in between. The CDR3 is 14 residues long. The germline V gene has CDR1 SGHTA and CDR2 FQGNSA. DNA for the CDR3: TGTGCCAGCAGCGAGCAGGGTATAGTGGAGACCCAGTACTTC. Its protein product is CASSEQGIVETQYF.

The V and J genes are TRBV19 and TRBJ2-7; D possibly corresponds to TRBD2 (6 bases). V was cut by 8 bases and J by 6 bases, with 20 bases left in between. Germline V gene lookup returns CDR1 LNHDA and CDR2 SQIVND (reference sequence). The CDR3 covers 14 residues. The CDR3 DNA reads TGTGCCAGTCGACTAAAGGGGACGGGAGTCGAGCAGTACTTC. Encoded protein: CASRLKGTGVEQYF.

This chain links TRBV6-5 with TRBJ1-3; maybe TRBD1 (6 bases). This CDR3 has 15 residues. Germline CDR1 MNHEY, CDR2 SVGAGI. V shed 11 bases and J shed 0 bases, with 17 bases lying between them. The chain's CDR3 is CASQGTRNSGNTIYF. CDR3 in DNA: TGTGCCTCCCAGGGGACTCGAAACTCTGGAAACACCATATATTTT.

The CDR3 nucleotides are TGTGCCAGCAGTTGGGACAGCTTGTACGAGCAGTACTTC. Amino acid sequence: CASSWDSLYEQYF. V gene TRBV7-6 combines with J gene TRBJ2-7; 7 bases map to TRBD1. This CDR3 is built from 13 residues. Germline V gives CDR1 SGHVS, CDR2 FNYEAQ. The trim removed 6 bases at V and 4 bases at J, leaving 6 bases unmatched.

This chain connects TRBV7-2 to TRBJ2-2; D not certain. The CDR3 runs 13 residues. V was clipped by 4 bases and J by 4 bases, with 7 bases between them. The germline gives CDR1 SGHTA, CDR2 FQGNSA. The CDR3, as DNA: TGTGCCAGCAGCTCCGTGATCACCGGGGAGCTGTTTTTT. Translating it yields CASSSVITGELFF.

The sample holds one count of this clone. This chain connects TRBV27 to TRBJ1-3, with D perhaps TRBD1 (6 bases). This CDR3 comprises 15 residues. Trimming shortened V by 4 bases and J by 7 bases, and 17 bases separated the two germline ends. The germline V gene has CDR1 MNHEY and CDR2 SMNVEV (reference sequence). The CDR3 loop reads CASSSAGAKGNTIYF. The CDR3 bases are TGTGCCAGCAGTTCGGCGGGGGCTAAAGGGAACACCATATATTTT.

This chain connects TRBV6-5 to TRBJ2-2, with 11 bases lining up with TRBD2. In germline, CDR1 is MNHEY, CDR2 SVGAGI. The CDR3 spans 15 residues. V lost 5 bases, J lost 8 bases, and 7 bases stayed unmatched. The chain's CDR3 is CASSPLAGGPGELFF. In nucleotides, the CDR3 is TGTGCCAGCAGTCCGCTAGCGGGGGGACCAGGGGAGCTGTTTTTT.

This chain links TRBV18 with TRBJ1-2, with D possibly being TRBD1 (5 bases). V was shortened by 2 bases and J by 6 bases, with 10 bases between the two germline ends. The CDR3 runs to 13 residues. Germline CDR1 is KGHSH and CDR2 is LQKENI. CDR3 sequence: CASSPMAGHGYTF. The DNA of the CDR3 is TGTGCCAGCTCACCAATGGCAGGGCATGGCTACACCTTC. Together with reference TRBV18 and TRBJ1-2, the CDR3 gives the full variable domain: NAGVMQNPRHLVRRRGQEARLRCSPMKGHSHVYWYRQLPEEGLKFMVYLQKENIIDESGMPKERFSAEFPKEGPSILRIQQVVRGDSAAYFCASSPMAGHGYTFGSGTRLTVV.

The V and J genes are TRBV30 and TRBJ1-2; the D gene is possibly TRBD1 (6 bases). The CDR3 has 15 residues. In germline, CDR1 is GTSNPN, CDR2 SVGIG (reference sequence). Trimming stripped 0 bases from V and 7 bases from J, with 18 bases between. The CDR3 spells CAWSVLGSGGSGYTF. DNA of the CDR3: TGTGCCTGGAGTGTACTGGGGTCGGGGGGCTCTGGCTACACCTTC.